This T cell receptor (beta chain) is from a study of blood T cell repertoires in COVID-19. Study summary: Specimens from acute and convalescent COVID-19 originated in the United States, Italy and Spain. T cells, B-cell-depleted T cells, or PBMCs provided the cDNA or gDNA that served as material.

In the study's own analysis: Reference gene primer amplification yielded estimated nucleated cell counts. TCRdb's copy holds only in-frame clones and misses some; the assay was immunoSEQ multiplex PCR. Clone size and V and J calls were adopted from that table, with D and trimming inferred from the DNA. The sample contains tens of thousands of clones, roughly four fifths of which appear only once. Sequenced input: peripheral blood. The TCR was taken from a woman over 75 with acute or convalescent COVID-19.

The CDR3 sequence: CASSPLAGLTDTQYF. For the CDR3, the DNA is TGTGCCAGCAGTCCCCTAGCGGGCCTCACAGATACGCAGTATTTT. The V and J genes are TRBV27 and TRBJ2-3; TRBD2 aligns across 8 bases. The CDR3 extends over 15 amino acids. Germline V gene data show CDR1 as MNHEY and CDR2 as SMNVEV (reference sequence). J was trimmed by 2 bases and V by 5 bases; bases with no gene match: 6.